This T cell receptor beta chain was sequenced during a study of blood T cell repertoires in COVID-19. Looked up from germline, CDR1 is MDHEN and CDR2 is SYDVKM. With V trimmed by 1 base and J by 4 bases, 2 bases remained unmatched. This CDR3 has 14 residues. The table came from immunoSEQ multiplex PCR; TCRdb's copy has only in-frame clones and leaves some out. Found here are tens of thousands of clones, around 93% of them singletons; the top ten hold approximately 15%. V is TRBV28 and J is TRBJ2-7, with TRBD1 matching over 9 bases. The sequence came from a woman in her twenties or thirties in a cohort sampled during active COVID-19. Sequencing input: peripheral blood. CDR3 region: CASSLYRGQYEQYF. DNA of the CDR3: TGTGCCAGCAGTTTATACAGGGGGCAATACGAGCAGTACTTC.